This T cell receptor (beta chain) was documented in a study of shared clonotypes between healthy human individuals. Study in general: Researchers assigned three CD4 naive, three CD4 memory, two CD8 naive and one CD8 memory plate to each donor. Findings of the study overall: Memory subsets generally showed lower estimated richness than naive subsets. Investigators expected sequencing depth to affect clonotype sharing among donors. The study found lower generation probabilities in non-shared clonotypes than in those shared by all four donors.

Trimming cost V 3 bases and J 6 bases; bases outside gene matches: 9. CDR1 and CDR2 (germline): MNHEY, SMNVEV (reference sequence). CDR3 length: 16 residues. About this clone: Its specificity is unknown.

CD45RO negativity and positive selection for CCR7 defined naive CD8 cells, a population that excluded terminally differentiated effector memory CD45RA+ cells. The data were produced by immunoSEQ multiplex PCR, yet TCRdb's version contains in-frame clones alone and is incomplete. This table holds around 2,000,000 clones, under 95% found once. The specimen was naive CD8+ T cells from PBMCs. The V call is TRBV27, the J call TRBJ2-1; TRBD1 agrees at 9 bases. The source of this sequence is a man aged 18 to 30 in good health. Some clones in this sample may be carry-over from other donors' samples. The CDR3 here is CASSFLLGQGFNEQFF. The CDR3, as DNA: TGTGCCAGCAGTTTCCTCCTGGGACAGGGCTTCAATGAGCAGTTCTTC.